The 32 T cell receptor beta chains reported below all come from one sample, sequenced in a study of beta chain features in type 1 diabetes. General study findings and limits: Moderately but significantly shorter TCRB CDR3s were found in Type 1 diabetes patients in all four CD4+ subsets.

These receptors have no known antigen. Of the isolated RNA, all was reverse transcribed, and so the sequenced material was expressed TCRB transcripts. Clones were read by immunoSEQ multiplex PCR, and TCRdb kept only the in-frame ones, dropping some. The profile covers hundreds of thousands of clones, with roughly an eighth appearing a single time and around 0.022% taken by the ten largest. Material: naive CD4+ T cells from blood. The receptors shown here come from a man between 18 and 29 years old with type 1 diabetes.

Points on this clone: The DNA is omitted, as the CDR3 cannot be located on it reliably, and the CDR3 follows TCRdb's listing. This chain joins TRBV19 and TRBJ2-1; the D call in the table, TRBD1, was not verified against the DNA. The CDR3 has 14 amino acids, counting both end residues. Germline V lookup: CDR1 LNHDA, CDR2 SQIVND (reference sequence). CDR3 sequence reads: CASSSGQGGDEQFF.

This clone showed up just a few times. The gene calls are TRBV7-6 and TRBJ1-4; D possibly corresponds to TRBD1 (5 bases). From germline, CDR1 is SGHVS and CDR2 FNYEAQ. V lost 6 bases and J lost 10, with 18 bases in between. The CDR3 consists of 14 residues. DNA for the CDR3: TGTGCCAGCAGGCCGGACAATCGAAACGGAAAACTGTTTTTT. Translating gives CASRPDNRNGKLFF.

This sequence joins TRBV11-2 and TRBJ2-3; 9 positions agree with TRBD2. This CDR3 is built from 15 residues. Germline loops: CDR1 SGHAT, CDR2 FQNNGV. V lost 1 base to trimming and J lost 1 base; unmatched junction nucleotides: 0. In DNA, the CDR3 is TGTGCCAGCAGCTTAGGGACTAGCGGCACAGATACGCAGTATTTT. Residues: CASSLGTSGTDTQYF. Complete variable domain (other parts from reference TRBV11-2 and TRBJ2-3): EAGVAQSPRYKIIEKRQSVAFWCNPISGHATLYWYQQILGQGPKLLIQFQNNGVVDDSQLPKDRFSAERLKGVDSTLKIQPAKLEDSAVYLCASSLGTSGTDTQYFGPGTRLTVL.

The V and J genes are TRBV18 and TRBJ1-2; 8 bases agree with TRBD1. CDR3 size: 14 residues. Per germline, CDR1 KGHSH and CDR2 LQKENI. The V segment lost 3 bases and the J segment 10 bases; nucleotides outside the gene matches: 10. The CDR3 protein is CASSPQGTGHSYTF. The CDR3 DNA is TGTGCCAGCTCACCTCAGGGGACAGGACATTCCTACACCTTC.

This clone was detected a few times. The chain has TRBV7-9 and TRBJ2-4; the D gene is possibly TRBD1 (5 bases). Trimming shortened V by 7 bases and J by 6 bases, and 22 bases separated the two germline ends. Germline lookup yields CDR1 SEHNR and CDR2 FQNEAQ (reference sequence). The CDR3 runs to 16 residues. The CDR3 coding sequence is TGTGCCAGCACCCCACGCGGTTCAGGGTCAGTAAACATTCAGTACTTC. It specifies CASTPRGSGSVNIQYF.

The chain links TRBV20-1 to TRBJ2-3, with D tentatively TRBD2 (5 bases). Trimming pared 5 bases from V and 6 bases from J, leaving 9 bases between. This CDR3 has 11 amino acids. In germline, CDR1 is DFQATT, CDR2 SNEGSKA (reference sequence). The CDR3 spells CSAPQRDTQYF. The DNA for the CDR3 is TGCAGTGCTCCACAGCGGGATACGCAGTATTTT.

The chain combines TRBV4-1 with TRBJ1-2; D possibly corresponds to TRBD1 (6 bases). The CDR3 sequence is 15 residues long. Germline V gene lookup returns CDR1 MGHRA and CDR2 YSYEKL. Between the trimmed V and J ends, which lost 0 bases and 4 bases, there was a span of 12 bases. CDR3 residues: CASSQDSGALYGYTF. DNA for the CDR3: TGCGCCAGCAGCCAAGATTCGGGGGCTCTCTATGGCTACACCTTC.

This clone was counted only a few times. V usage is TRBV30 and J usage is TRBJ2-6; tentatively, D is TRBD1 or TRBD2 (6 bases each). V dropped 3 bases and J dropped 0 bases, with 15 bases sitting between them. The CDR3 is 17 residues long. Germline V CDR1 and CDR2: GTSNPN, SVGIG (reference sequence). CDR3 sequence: CAWSARGGPSGANVLTF. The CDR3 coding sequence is TGTGCCTGGAGCGCCCGAGGGGGGCCCTCTGGGGCCAACGTCCTGACTTTC.

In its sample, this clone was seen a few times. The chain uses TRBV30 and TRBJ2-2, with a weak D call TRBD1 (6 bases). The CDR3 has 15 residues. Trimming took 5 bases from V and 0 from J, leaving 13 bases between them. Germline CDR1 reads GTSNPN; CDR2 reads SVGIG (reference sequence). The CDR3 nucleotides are TGTGCCTGGGGGGACAACCCAGCGAACACCGGGGAGCTGTTTTTT. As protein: CAWGDNPANTGELFF.

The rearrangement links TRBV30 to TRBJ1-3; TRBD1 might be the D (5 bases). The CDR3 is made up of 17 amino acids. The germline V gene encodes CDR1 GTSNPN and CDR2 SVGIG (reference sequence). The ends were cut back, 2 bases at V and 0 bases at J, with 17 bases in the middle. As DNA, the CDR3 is TGTGCCTGGAGTACCTTCCGGGACGACTTCTCTGGAAACACCATATATTTT. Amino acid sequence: CAWSTFRDDFSGNTIYF.

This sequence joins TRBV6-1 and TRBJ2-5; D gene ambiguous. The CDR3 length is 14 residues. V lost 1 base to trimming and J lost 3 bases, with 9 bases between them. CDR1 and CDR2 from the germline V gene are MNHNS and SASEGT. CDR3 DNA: TGTGCCAGCAGTGAAGAATTTTACAAAGAGACCCAGTACTTC. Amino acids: CASSEEFYKETQYF.

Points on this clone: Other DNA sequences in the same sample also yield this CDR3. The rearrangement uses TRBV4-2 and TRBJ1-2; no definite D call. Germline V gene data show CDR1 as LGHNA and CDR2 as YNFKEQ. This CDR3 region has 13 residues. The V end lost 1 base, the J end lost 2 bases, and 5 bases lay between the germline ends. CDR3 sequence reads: CASSQGGNYGYTF. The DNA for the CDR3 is TGTGCCAGCAGCCAAGGGGGAAACTATGGCTACACCTTC.

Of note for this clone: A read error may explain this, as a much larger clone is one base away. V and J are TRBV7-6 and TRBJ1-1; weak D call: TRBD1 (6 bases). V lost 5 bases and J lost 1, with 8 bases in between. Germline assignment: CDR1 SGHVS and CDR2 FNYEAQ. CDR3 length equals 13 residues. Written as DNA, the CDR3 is TGTGCCAGCAGCGTGGACAGGAACACTGAAGCTTTCTTT. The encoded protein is CASSVDRNTEAFF.

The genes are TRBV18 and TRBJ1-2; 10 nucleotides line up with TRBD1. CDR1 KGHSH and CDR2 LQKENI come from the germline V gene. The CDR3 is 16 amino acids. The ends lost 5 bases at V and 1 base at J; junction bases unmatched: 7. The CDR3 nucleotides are TGTGCCAGCTCAGCCGCCGGACAGGGGGATAACTATGGCTACACCTTC. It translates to CASSAAGQGDNYGYTF.

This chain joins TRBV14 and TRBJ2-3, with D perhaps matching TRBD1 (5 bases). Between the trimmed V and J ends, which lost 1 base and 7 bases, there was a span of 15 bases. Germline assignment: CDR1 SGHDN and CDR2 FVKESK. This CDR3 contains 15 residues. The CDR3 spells CASSQVQAHKNTQYF. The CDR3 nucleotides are TGTGCCAGCAGCCAAGTACAGGCTCACAAGAATACGCAGTATTTT.

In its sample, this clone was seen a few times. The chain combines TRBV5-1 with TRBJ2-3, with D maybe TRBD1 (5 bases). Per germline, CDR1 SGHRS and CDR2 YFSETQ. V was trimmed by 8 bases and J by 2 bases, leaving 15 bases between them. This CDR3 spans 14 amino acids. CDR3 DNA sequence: TGCGCCAGTCAGGGTTCCCCCTCCACAGATACGCAGTATTTT. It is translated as CASQGSPSTDTQYF. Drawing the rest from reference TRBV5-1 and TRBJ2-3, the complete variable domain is KAGVTQTPRYLIKTRGQQVTLSCSPISGHRSVSWYQQTPGQGLQFLFEYFSETQRNKGNFPGRFSGRQFSNSRSEMNVSTLELGDSALYLCASQGSPSTDTQYFGPGTRLTVL.

CDR3 coding DNA: TGTGCCAGCAGGGCTAGCAGCTATGGCTACACCTTC. This sequence encodes CASRASSYGYTF. The gene calls are TRBV5-6 and TRBJ1-2; the D is unclear. Per germline, CDR1 SGHDT and CDR2 YYEEEE. CDR3 length: 12 residues. V was clipped by 5 bases and J by 4 bases, with 9 bases between them.

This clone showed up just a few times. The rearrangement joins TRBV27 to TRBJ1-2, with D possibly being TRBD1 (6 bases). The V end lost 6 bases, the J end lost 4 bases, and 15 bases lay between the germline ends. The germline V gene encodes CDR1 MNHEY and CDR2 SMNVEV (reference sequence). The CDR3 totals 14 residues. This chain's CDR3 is CASRPGAGRYGYTF. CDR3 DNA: TGTGCCAGCAGGCCAGGGGCCGGGCGCTATGGCTACACCTTC.

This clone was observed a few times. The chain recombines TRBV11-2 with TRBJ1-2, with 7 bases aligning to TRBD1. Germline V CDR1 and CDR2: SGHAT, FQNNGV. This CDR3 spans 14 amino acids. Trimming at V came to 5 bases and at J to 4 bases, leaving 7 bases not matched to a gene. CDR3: CASSVQQGPYGYTF. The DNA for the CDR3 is TGTGCCAGCAGCGTCCAACAGGGGCCCTATGGCTACACCTTC.

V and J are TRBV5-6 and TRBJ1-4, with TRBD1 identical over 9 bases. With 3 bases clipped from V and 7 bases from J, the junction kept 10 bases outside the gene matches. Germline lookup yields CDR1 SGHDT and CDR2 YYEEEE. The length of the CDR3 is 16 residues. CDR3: CASSWEGQGLSEKLFF. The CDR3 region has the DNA TGTGCCAGCAGCTGGGAGGGACAGGGCCTCTCTGAAAAACTGTTTTTT.

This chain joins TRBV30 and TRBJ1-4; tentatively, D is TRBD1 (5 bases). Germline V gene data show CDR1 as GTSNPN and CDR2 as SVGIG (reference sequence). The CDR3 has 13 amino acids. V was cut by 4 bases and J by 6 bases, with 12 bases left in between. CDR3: CAWTGRDDEKLFF. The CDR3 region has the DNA TGTGCCTGGACGGGCAGGGACGATGAAAAACTGTTTTTT.

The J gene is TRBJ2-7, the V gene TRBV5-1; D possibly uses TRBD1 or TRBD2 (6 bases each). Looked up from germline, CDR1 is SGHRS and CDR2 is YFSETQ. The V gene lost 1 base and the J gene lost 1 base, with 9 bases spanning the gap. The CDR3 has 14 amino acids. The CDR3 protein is CASSLRGESYEQYF. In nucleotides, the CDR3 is TGCGCCAGCAGCTTGAGGGGGGAATCCTACGAGCAGTACTTC.

The CDR3 spells CSVEDPPTGIGFF. The CDR3 DNA sequence: TGCAGCGTTGAAGATCCACCTACAGGTATCGGTTTCTTT. This chain links TRBV29-1 with TRBJ1-1, with D possibly TRBD1 on 5 matching bases. Trimming stripped 0 bases from V and 13 bases from J, with 18 bases between. Germline-derived CDR1 and CDR2 are SQVTM and ANQGSEA. The CDR3 length is 13 residues.

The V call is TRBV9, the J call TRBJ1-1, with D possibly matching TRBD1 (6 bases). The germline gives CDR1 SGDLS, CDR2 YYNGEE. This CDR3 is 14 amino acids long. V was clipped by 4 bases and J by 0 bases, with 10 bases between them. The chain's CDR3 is CASSYREMNTEAFF. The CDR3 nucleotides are TGTGCCAGCAGCTACAGGGAAATGAACACTGAAGCTTTCTTT. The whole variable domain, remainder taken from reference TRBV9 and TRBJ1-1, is DSGVTQTPKHLITATGQRVTLRCSPRSGDLSVYWYQQSLDQGLQFLIQYYNGEERAKGNILERFSAQQFPDLHSELNLSSLELGDSALYFCASSYREMNTEAFFGQGTRLTVV.

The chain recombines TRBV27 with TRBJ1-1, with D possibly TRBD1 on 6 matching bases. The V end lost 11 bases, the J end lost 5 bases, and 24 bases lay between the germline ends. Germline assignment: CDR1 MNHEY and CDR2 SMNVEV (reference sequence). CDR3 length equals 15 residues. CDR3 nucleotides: TGTGCCGACGAGGGGGTGGGAGGGAAGGGGACTGAAGCTTTCTTT. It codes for CADEGVGGKGTEAFF.

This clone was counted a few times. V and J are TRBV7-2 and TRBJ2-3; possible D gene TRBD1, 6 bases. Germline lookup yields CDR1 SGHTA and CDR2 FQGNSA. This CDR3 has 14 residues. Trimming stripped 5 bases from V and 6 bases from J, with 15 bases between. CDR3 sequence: CASSVQGRWDTQYF. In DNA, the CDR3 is TGTGCCAGCAGCGTACAGGGTAGATGGGATACGCAGTATTTT.

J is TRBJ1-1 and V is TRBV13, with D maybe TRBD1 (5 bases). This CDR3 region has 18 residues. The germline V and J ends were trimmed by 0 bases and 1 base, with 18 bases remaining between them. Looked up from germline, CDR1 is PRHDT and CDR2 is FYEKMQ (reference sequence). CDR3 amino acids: CASSLGGGRGYRNTEAFF. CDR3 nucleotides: TGTGCCAGCAGCTTAGGCGGGGGACGGGGGTATAGGAACACTGAAGCTTTCTTT.

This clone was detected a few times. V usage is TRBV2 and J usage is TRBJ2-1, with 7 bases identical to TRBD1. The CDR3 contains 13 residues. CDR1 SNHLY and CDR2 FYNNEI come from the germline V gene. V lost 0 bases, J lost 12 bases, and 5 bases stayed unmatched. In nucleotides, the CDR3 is TGTGCCAGCAGTGAAGCGGAAAGGGACAGGCAGTTCTTC. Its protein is CASSEAERDRQFF.

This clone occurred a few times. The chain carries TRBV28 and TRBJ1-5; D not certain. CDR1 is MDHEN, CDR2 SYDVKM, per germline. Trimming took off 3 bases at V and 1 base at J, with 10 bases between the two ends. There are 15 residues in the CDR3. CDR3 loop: CASSFALGSNQPQHF. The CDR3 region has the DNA TGTGCCAGCAGTTTCGCCTTGGGAAGCAATCAGCCCCAGCATTTT. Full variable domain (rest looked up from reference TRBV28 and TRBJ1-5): DVKVTQSSRYLVKRTGEKVFLECVQDMDHENMFWYRQDPGLGLRLIYFSYDVKMKEKGDIPEGYSVSREKKERFSLILESASTNQTSMYLCASSFALGSNQPQHFGDGTRLSIL.

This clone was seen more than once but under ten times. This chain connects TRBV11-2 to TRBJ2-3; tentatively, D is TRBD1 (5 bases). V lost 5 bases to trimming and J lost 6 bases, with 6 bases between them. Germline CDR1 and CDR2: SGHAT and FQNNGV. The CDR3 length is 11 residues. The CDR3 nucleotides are TGTGCCAGCAGCCACAGGGATACGCAGTATTTT. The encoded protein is CASSHRDTQYF.

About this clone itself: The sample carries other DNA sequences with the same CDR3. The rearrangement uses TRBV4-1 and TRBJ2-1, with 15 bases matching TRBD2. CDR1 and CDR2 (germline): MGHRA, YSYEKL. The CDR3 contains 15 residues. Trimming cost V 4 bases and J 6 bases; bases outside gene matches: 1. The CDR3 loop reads CASSRTSGGANEQFF. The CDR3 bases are TGCGCCAGCAGCCGGACTAGCGGGGGGGCCAATGAGCAGTTCTTC.

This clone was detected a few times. The CDR3 loop reads CASSEETGITEAFF. The CDR3 coding sequence is TGTGCCAGCAGTGAAGAGACAGGGATCACTGAAGCTTTCTTT. This sequence joins TRBV6-1 and TRBJ1-1, with TRBD1 identical over 7 bases. There are 14 residues in the CDR3. Germline-derived CDR1 and CDR2 are MNHNS and SASEGT. V shed 1 base, J shed 4 bases, and the junction held 3 bases outside the gene matches.